The 22 T cell receptor beta chains below were found in one sample sequenced in a study of blood T cell repertoires in COVID-19. Profiling relied on immunoSEQ multiplex PCR, and the TCRdb table lists in-frame clones only, not all of them. The data show about 150,000 clones, roughly nine tenths seen once. Input material: PBMCs or T cells enriched from blood (not recorded which). The origin of the receptors is a woman aged 50 to 60 who had recovered from COVID-19.

The CDR3 DNA reads as TGTGCCAGCAGCATCGCGGAGAAAGAGACCCAGTACTTC. It yields the protein CASSIAEKETQYF. This chain links TRBV6-2 or TRBV6-3 with TRBJ2-5; no definite D call. V shed 6 bases and J shed 3 bases, with 11 bases lying between them. Germline V gives CDR1 MNHEY, CDR2 SVGEGT. The CDR3 totals 13 residues.

V and J are TRBV27 and TRBJ1-5; the D gene is possibly TRBD1 (6 bases). Trimming shortened V by 5 bases and J by 2 bases, and 16 bases separated the two germline ends. The CDR3 runs to 16 residues. Looked up from germline, CDR1 is MNHEY and CDR2 is SMNVEV (reference sequence). CDR3 residues: CASSPTGIYGNQPQHF. The CDR3 DNA reads TGTGCCAGCAGTCCCACAGGGATTTATGGCAATCAGCCCCAGCATTTT.

J is TRBJ2-4 and V is TRBV12-3 or TRBV12-4; possible D gene TRBD1, 5 bases. V lost 3 bases, J lost 11 bases, and 11 bases lay in between. The CDR3 is 12 amino acids. The CDR3 here is CASSLVQVFQYF. The CDR3 DNA reads as TGTGCCAGCAGTTTGGTACAGGTGTTTCAGTACTTC.

This clone showed up just once. CDR3 bases: TGTGCCAGTAGTATGGGCGGGAGCTCCTACAATGAGCAGTTCTTC. As protein: CASSMGGSSYNEQFF. This chain joins TRBV19 and TRBJ2-1, with 7 bases identical to TRBD2. The CDR3 covers 15 residues. Losses at the gene ends were 3 bases for V and 0 bases for J; bases not matched to a gene: 2. The germline CDR1 and CDR2 sequences are LNHDA and SQIVND (reference sequence).

This clone showed up just once. The chain has TRBV27 and TRBJ2-1, with D maybe TRBD1 (5 bases). The CDR3 runs 15 residues. Trimming left V 6 bases short and J 0 bases short, with 12 bases between. Germline values: CDR1 MNHEY, CDR2 SMNVEV (reference sequence). CDR3 nucleotide sequence: TGTGCCAGCAGCCAGCGACAGAACTCCTACAATGAGCAGTTCTTC. It specifies CASSQRQNSYNEQFF.

V gene TRBV12-3 or TRBV12-4 combines with J gene TRBJ1-2; no reliable D call. Trimming stripped 1 base from V and 4 bases from J, with 7 bases between. This CDR3 has 13 amino acids. CDR3 residues: CASSLDSFYGYTF. As DNA, the CDR3 is TGTGCCAGCAGTTTAGACAGCTTCTATGGCTACACCTTC.

This clone showed up just a few times. The chain combines TRBV19 with TRBJ2-1, with 11 bases fitting TRBD2. The V gene end was trimmed by 4 bases and the J gene end by 4 bases; junction bases not matched to a gene: 6. The CDR3 is 16 amino acids. Germline-derived CDR1 and CDR2 are LNHDA and SQIVND (reference sequence). The CDR3 region has the DNA TGTGCCAGTAGTAGAACCGGGACTAGCGGATACAATGAGCAGTTCTTC. Its translation: CASSRTGTSGYNEQFF.

For this clone: The sample holds other DNA sequences that translate to the same CDR3. V gene TRBV12-3 or TRBV12-4 combines with J gene TRBJ1-2; TRBD1 aligns across 7 bases. The CDR3 is made up of 13 amino acids. Losses at the gene ends were 5 bases for V and 3 bases for J; bases not matched to a gene: 3. The CDR3 DNA reads TGTGCCAGCAGTCTGGACAGGTACTATGGCTACACCTTC. It yields the protein CASSLDRYYGYTF.

Worth noting for this clone: This sample includes further DNA sequences coding for the same CDR3. The chain combines TRBV10-1 with TRBJ2-3, with D unresolved. Germline V gene lookup returns CDR1 WNHNN and CDR2 SYGVQD (reference sequence). The ends were cut back, 2 bases at V and 1 base at J, with 4 bases in the middle. This CDR3 is built from 13 residues. The CDR3 DNA sequence: TGCGCCAGCAGTGAGGCAGGCACAGATACGCAGTATTTT. Encoded protein: CASSEAGTDTQYF.

CDR3: CASSEWTSGRETQYF. Here the CDR3 DNA reads TGTGCCAGCAGTGAATGGACTAGTGGCAGAGAGACCCAGTACTTC. The chain has TRBV6-1 and TRBJ2-5; 7 positions match TRBD2. The CDR3 sequence is 15 residues long. Germline CDR1 reads MNHNS; CDR2 reads SASEGT. V lost 2 bases, J lost 4 bases, and 7 bases stayed unmatched.

The chain joins TRBV7-2 to TRBJ2-7; TRBD1 aligns across 9 bases. This CDR3 has 15 residues. The ends lost 5 bases at V and 5 bases at J; junction bases unmatched: 10. CDR1 is SGHTA, CDR2 FQGNSA, per germline. The chain's CDR3 is CASSPRGQGSNEQYF. CDR3 nucleotide sequence: TGTGCCAGCAGCCCCCGCGGACAGGGGTCGAACGAGCAGTACTTC.

This chain uses TRBV6-5 with TRBJ1-3; TRBD1 matches at 7 bases. Germline loops: CDR1 MNHEY, CDR2 SVGAGI. This CDR3 spans 15 amino acids. After removal of 5 bases from V and 0 bases from J, the junction contained 4 bases not matched to a gene. The CDR3 coding sequence is TGTGCCAGCAGTCTCCGGACAGGCTCTGGAAACACCATATATTTT. Translation: CASSLRTGSGNTIYF.

The rearrangement joins TRBV7-2 to TRBJ2-3, with TRBD2 matching 10 bases. Unmatched junction bases numbered 6, after V lost 1 base and J lost 8 bases. The length of the CDR3 is 15 residues. Germline loops: CDR1 SGHTA, CDR2 FQGNSA. This CDR3 reads CASSLDEREGITQYF. The CDR3 DNA is TGTGCCAGCAGCTTAGACGAGCGGGAGGGTATTACGCAGTATTTT.

The chain couples TRBV6-6 to TRBJ1-5; weak D call: TRBD1 (6 bases). Germline loops: CDR1 MNHNY, CDR2 SVGAGI (reference sequence). CDR3 length: 14 amino acids. Trimming shortened V by 10 bases and J by 0 bases, and 13 bases separated the two germline ends. The CDR3 coding sequence is TGTGCCACCGGGGGGCAGGGTAGCAATCAGCCCCAGCATTTT. This gives the protein CATGGQGSNQPQHF.

The chain uses TRBV10-2 and TRBJ1-1; D ambiguous. V was shortened by 0 bases and J by 8 bases, with 10 bases between the two germline ends. The CDR3 has 13 amino acids. Per germline, CDR1 WSHSY and CDR2 SAAADI. The CDR3 spells CASSESSGSEAFF. The CDR3 coding sequence is TGCGCCAGCAGTGAGTCCTCGGGGTCCGAAGCTTTCTTT.

The chain is built from TRBV18 and TRBJ2-3; D might be TRBD1 (6 bases). V lost 3 bases and J 5 bases, leaving 15 bases between the germline ends. The germline gives CDR1 KGHSH, CDR2 LQKENI. The CDR3 is 15 amino acids. CDR3 in amino acids: CASSPGGSLRDTQYF. As DNA, the CDR3 is TGTGCCAGCTCACCTGGGGGCAGTCTTAGAGATACGCAGTATTTT.

The rearrangement links TRBV3-1 (or the pseudogene TRBV3-2) to TRBJ2-1; a possible D gene is TRBD2 (7 bases). The CDR3 covers 15 residues. CDR1 is LGHDT, CDR2 YNNKEL, per germline (reference sequence). Trimming pared 8 bases from V and 6 bases from J, leaving 20 bases between. The CDR3 region is CASEGGGKRANEQFF. The CDR3 bases are TGTGCCAGCGAGGGAGGGGGGAAGCGGGCCAATGAGCAGTTCTTC.

This rearrangement joins TRBV4-1 to TRBJ2-1, with a possible D match to TRBD1 (6 bases). V lost 5 bases and J lost 2, with 19 bases in between. Germline assignment: CDR1 MGHRA and CDR2 YSYEKL. The CDR3 loop spans 17 amino acids. The CDR3 DNA follows: TGCGCCAGCAGCTATAGAGGGGGAGACCCTACCTACAATGAGCAGTTCTTC. Translating gives CASSYRGGDPTYNEQFF.

The genes are TRBV18 and TRBJ1-1, with D unresolved. The CDR3 has 15 residues. V was pared by 6 bases and J by 1 base, with 15 bases between. Germline loops: CDR1 KGHSH, CDR2 LQKENI. CDR3 sequence (DNA): TGTGCCAGCTCGTCGCTCGACACCCCGAACACTGAAGCTTTCTTT. Amino acid sequence: CASSSLDTPNTEAFF.

The chain links TRBV30 to TRBJ1-6; 7 nucleotides align to TRBD1. Germline CDR1 is GTSNPN and CDR2 is SVGIG (reference sequence). This CDR3 comprises 11 residues. With 5 bases clipped from V and 8 bases from J, the junction kept 0 bases outside the gene matches. CDR3: CAWDRDSPLHF. The CDR3 nucleotides read TGTGCCTGGGACAGGGATTCACCCCTCCACTTT.

The chain links TRBV5-1 to TRBJ2-2; 10 nucleotides match TRBD2. The germline CDR1 and CDR2 sequences are SGHRS and YFSETQ. This CDR3 comprises 16 residues. V was pared by 5 bases and J by 5 bases, with 9 bases of the junction left unmatched. The CDR3 DNA reads TGCGCCAGCAGTCCCAGCGGGAGGGCGGGGACCGGGGAGCTGTTTTTT. Its protein product is CASSPSGRAGTGELFF.

The chain recombines TRBV7-9 with TRBJ1-4; 9 bases match TRBD1. This CDR3 region has 15 residues. Trimming cost V 10 bases and J 5 bases; bases outside gene matches: 11. Germline assignment: CDR1 SEHNR and CDR2 FQNEAQ (reference sequence). The CDR3 spells CATTPPGTGNEKLFF. The CDR3 DNA sequence: TGTGCCACTACCCCCCCCGGGACAGGGAATGAAAAACTGTTTTTT.